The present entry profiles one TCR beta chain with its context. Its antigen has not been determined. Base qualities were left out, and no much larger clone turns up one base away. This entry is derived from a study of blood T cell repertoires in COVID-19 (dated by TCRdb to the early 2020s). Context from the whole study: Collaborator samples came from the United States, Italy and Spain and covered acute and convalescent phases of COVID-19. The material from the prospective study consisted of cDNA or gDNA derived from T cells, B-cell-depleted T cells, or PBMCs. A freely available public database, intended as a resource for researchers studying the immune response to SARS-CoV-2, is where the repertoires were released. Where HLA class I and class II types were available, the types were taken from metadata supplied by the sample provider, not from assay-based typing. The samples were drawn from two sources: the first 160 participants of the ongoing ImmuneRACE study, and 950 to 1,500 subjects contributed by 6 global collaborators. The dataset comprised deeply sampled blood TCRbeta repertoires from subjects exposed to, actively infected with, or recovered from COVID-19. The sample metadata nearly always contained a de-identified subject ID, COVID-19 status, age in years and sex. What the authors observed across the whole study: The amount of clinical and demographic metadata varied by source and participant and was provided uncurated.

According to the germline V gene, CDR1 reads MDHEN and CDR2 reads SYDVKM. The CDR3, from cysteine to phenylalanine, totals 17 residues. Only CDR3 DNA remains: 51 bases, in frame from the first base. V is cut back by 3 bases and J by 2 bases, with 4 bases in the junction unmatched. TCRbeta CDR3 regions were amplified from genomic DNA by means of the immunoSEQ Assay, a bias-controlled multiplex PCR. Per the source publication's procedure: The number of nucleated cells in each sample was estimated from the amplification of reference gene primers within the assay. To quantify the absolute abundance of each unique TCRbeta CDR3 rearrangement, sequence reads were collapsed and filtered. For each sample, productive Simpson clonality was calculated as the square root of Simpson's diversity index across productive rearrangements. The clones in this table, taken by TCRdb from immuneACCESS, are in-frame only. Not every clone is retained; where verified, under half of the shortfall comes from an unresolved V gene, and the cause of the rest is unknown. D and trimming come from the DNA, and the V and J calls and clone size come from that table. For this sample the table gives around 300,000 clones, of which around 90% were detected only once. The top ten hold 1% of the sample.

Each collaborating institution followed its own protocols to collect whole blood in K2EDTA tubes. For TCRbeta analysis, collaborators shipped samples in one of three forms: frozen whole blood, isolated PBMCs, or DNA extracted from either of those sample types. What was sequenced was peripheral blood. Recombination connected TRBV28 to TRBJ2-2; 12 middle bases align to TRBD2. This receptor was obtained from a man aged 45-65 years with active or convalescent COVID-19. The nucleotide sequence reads TGTGCCAGCAGTTTGTTACTAGCGGGAGGCAACACCGGGGAGCTGTTTTTT. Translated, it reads CASSLLLAGGNTGELFF.